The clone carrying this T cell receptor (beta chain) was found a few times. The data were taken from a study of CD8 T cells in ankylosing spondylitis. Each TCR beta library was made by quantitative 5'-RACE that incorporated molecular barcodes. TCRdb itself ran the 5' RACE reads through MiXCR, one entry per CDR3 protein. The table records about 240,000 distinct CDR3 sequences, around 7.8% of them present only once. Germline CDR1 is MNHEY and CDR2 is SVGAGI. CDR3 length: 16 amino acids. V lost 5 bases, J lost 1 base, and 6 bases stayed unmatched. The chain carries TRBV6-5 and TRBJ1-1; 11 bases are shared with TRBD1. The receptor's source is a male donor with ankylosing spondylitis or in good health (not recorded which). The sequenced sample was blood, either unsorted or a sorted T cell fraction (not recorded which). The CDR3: CASSTRTGGPNTEAFF. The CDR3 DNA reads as TGTGCCAGCAGTACTCGGACAGGGGGCCCGAACACTGAAGCTTTCTTT.